This T cell receptor (beta chain) emerged from a study of blood T cell repertoires in COVID-19. Study as a whole: Donors in the United States, Italy and Spain gave samples during acute or convalescent COVID-19. In each case, the material was cDNA or gDNA derived from T cells, B-cell-depleted T cells, or PBMCs.

Per the study methods: Reference gene primer amplification yielded estimated nucleated cell counts. Method: immunoSEQ multiplex PCR; TCRdb's copy keeps in-frame clones and lacks some. The V and J calls and clone size were taken over from that table, and D and trimming were inferred from the DNA. Of roughly 200,000 clones in the sample, more than 65% are singletons; the top ten hold approximately 4%. CDR3 length equals 15 residues. Germline-derived CDR1 and CDR2 are MRHNA and SNTAGT. The J segment lost 7 bases and the V segment lost 6 bases, leaving 9 bases of the junction unmatched. J is TRBJ2-1 and V is TRBV6-4; 10 bases are a match to TRBD2. Material: peripheral blood. The clonotype was recovered from a man aged 45-65 years with active or convalescent COVID-19. CDR3 bases: TGTGCCAGCAGCGCTAGCACTAGCGGGGTTAATGAGCAGTTCTTC. Translation gives CASSASTSGVNEQFF.